This TCR beta chain was sequenced for a study of T cell clonality in common variable immunodeficiency. The junction had 3 bases not matched to a gene; V was cut back by 6 bases and J by 1 base. This CDR3 spans 14 amino acids. The germline CDR1 and CDR2 sequences are SGHTA and FQGNSA. General study points: Shared TCRbeta clones were fewer between CVID subjects than controls.

This clone was seen repeatedly, ten times or more. What it binds is not known. Coverage ceases 3 residues before the CDR3 finishes, and the germline J gene fills in the end. Produced via immunoSEQ multiplex PCR; TCRdb's table is partial and in-frame only. This table holds 40,000 to 65,000 clones with no singletons; the top ten claim around 3.7%. The V gene is TRBV7-2, the J gene TRBJ1-1, with TRBD1 identical over 9 bases. Sequenced: peripheral blood mononuclear cells. The receptor was isolated from a person aged 18 to 75 in good health. CDR3 bases read: TGTGCCAGCAGTCCGACAGGGGGGAACACTGAA. Amino acid sequence: CASSPTGGNTE. The CDR3 as a whole reads CASSPTGGNTEAFF.